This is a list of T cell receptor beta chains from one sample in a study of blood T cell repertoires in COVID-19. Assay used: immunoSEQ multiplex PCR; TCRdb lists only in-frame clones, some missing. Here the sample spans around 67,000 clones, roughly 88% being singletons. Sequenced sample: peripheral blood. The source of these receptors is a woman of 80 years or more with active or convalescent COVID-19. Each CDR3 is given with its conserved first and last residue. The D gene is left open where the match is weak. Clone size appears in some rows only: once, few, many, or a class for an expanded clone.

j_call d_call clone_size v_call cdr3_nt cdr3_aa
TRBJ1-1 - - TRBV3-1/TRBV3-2 TGTGCCAGCAGCCAAGGAGGGGGCACTGAAGCTTTCTTT CASSQGGGTEAFF
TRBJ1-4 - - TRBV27 TGTGCCAGCAGTTTATGGGGGGGCGTTAATGAAAAACTGTTTTTT CASSLWGGVNEKLFF
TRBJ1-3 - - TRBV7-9 TGTGCCAGCAGCTTAAGTAGCTCTGGAAACACCATATATTTT CASSLSSSGNTIYF
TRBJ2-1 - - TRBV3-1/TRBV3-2 TGTGCCAGCAGCCAGGATACCGCGGCCCTACAGTTCTTC CASSQDTAALQFF
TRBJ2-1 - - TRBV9 TGTGCCAGCAGCGTAGCCCCTACTAGTCTCCAAGAGCAGTTCTTC CASSVAPTSLQEQFF
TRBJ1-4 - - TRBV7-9 TGTGCCAGCAGCCACAATTCGGGTGGTGAAAAACTGTTTTTT CASSHNSGGEKLFF
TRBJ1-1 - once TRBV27 TGTGCCAGCAGTCGGAGAATGAACACTGAAGCTTTCTTT CASSRRMNTEAFF
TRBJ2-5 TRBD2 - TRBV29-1 TGCAGCGTGGGGGAGCTAGCGGGGAGAGAGACCCAGTACTTC CSVGELAGRETQYF
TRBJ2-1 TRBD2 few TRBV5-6 TGTGCCAGCAGCATAGGGACTAGCGGGACTCATTACAATGAGCAGTTCTTC CASSIGTSGTHYNEQFF
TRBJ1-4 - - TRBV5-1 TGCGCCAGCAGTCTGGGGCGAGATGAAAAACTGTTTTTT CASSLGRDEKLFF
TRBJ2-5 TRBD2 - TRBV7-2 TGTGCCAGCAGCTCCCCGGGACTAGGGACCCAGTACTTC CASSSPGLGTQYF
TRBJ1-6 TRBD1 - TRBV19 TGTGCCAGTAGTCCCCCCCCGGGACAGGGGCAATCACCCCTCCACTTT CASSPPPGQGQSPLHF
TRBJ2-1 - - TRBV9 TGTGCCAGCAGCTACAGGGAAAGGGAGCAGTTCTTC CASSYREREQFF
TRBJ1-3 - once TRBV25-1 TGTGCCAGCAGTGAACTCGGGGGAGTCGGAGACACCATATATTTT CASSELGGVGDTIYF
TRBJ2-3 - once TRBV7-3 TGTGCCAGCACCGCAGGTTCTAGCACAGATACGCAGTATTTT CASTAGSSTDTQYF
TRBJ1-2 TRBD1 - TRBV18 TGTGCCAGCTCACCGCTGAGGACAGGGGATAACTATGGCTACACCTTC CASSPLRTGDNYGYTF
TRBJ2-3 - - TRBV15 TGTGCCACCAGCCCTGGGGCGGGGGCCCTTGCTAGCACAGATACGCAGTATTTT CATSPGAGALASTDTQYF
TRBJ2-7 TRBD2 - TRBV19 TGTGCCAGTAGTACGGAGCGGGGGTTCACCTACGAGCAGTACTTC CASSTERGFTYEQYF
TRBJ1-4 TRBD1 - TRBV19 TGTGCCAGTAGACCAGGGACAGGGGGCGTTAATGAAAAACTGTTTTTT CASRPGTGGVNEKLFF
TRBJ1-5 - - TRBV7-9 TGTGCCAGCAGCCCAGGGGCAGGACAGCCCCAGCATTTT CASSPGAGQPQHF
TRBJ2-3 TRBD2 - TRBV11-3 TGTGCCAGCAGCTTAGTTAGGCTAGCGGGAGGTGGCGCAGATACGCAGTATTTT CASSLVRLAGGGADTQYF
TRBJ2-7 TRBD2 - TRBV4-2 TGTGCCAGCAGCCATCAGCGGGAGGTCTCCTACGAGCAGTACTTC CASSHQREVSYEQYF
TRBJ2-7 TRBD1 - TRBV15 TGTGCCACCAGCAGAGATCGGACAGGGGTCTACGAGCAGTACTTC CATSRDRTGVYEQYF
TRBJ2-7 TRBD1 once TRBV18 TGTGCCAGCTCACCACAGACAGGGGGCGCGGGGGGAGAGCAGTACTTC CASSPQTGGAGGEQYF
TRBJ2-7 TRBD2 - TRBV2 TGTGCCAGCAAAGGACTAGCGGGGTTGGAGCAGTACTTC CASKGLAGLEQYF
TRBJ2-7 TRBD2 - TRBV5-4 TGTGCCAGCAGCTGGAGGGGGACTAGCTACGAGCAGTACTTC CASSWRGTSYEQYF
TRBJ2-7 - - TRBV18 TGTGCCAGCTCGGGGGGTGGGGAGCAGTACTTC CASSGGGEQYF
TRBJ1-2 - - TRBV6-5 TGTGCCAGCAGGCAGAGGGGAGGGGGAGGCTACACCTTC CASRQRGGGGYTF
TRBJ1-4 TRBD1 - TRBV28 TGTGCCAGCAGTTTCAAACCCTTGGGACAGGAACTTGTTTTT CASSFKPLGQELVF
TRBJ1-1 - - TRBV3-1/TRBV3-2 TGTGCCAGCGGGGCGGACAGTTACACTGAAGCTTTCTTT CASGADSYTEAFF
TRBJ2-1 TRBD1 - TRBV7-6 TGTGCCAGCAGCCTTCAGCCGGGACAGACTTACAATGAGCAGTTCTTC CASSLQPGQTYNEQFF
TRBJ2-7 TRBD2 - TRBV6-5 TGTGCCAGCAGTTTTAGCGGGGAGCAGTACTTC CASSFSGEQYF
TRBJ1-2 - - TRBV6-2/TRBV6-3 TGTGCCAGCAGTACCCCCCTGGGCCGGACAGACTATGGCTACACCTTC CASSTPLGRTDYGYTF
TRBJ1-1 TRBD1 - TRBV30 TGTGCCTGGACAGGGGGAAACACTGAAGCTTTCTTT CAWTGGNTEAFF
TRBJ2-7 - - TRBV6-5 TGTGCCAGCACACCTGACAGCATACCTATCTACGAGCAGTACTTC CASTPDSIPIYEQYF
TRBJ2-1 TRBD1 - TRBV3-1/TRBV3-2 TGTGCCAGCAGCCTCGCAGGGGGCCCTCCCTCCTACAATGAGCAGTTCTTC CASSLAGGPPSYNEQFF
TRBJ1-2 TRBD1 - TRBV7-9 TGTGCCAGCAGCCAGAGCAATAGGGACAGATTTAACTATGGCTACACCTTC CASSQSNRDRFNYGYTF
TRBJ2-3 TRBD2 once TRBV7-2 TGTGCCAGCAGCTTTCAACTTGGACTAGCGGGGGAAGCAGATACGCAGTATTTT CASSFQLGLAGEADTQYF
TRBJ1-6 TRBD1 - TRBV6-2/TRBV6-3 TGTGCCAGCAGCCCGGGACAGGGCAATTCACCCCTCCACTTT CASSPGQGNSPLHF
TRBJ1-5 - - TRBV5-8 TGTGCCAGCAGCCACGTGGGGGGAACTTGGCAGCCCCAGCATTTT CASSHVGGTWQPQHF
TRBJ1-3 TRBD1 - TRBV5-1 TGCGCCAGCAGCCCCGGGACAGGGGACAACACCATATATTTT CASSPGTGDNTIYF
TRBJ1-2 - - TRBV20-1 TGCAGTGGGCAGGGGAATGGCTACACCTTC CSGQGNGYTF
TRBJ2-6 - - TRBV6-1 TGTGCCAGCAGGGAAACCAGGGGTTCTGGGGCCAACGTCCTGACTTTC CASRETRGSGANVLTF
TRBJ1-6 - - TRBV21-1 TGTGCCAGCAGCAAAGCAGGGGGCTATTATTCACCCCTCCACTTT CASSKAGGYYSPLHF
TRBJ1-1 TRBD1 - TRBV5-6 TGTGCCAGCAGCTTGCGGGGGACAGGGTTTGACACTGAAGCTTTCTTT CASSLRGTGFDTEAFF
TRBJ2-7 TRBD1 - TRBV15 TGTGCCACCAGCTCCGCAGCCTACAGACAGGGGATTCCCTACGAGCAGTACTTC CATSSAAYRQGIPYEQYF
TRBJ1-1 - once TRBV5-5 TGTGCCAGCAGCTTTTCGGGGGTACGTTCGAACACTGAAGCTTTCTTT CASSFSGVRSNTEAFF
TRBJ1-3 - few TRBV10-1 TGCGCCAGCAGCCAGGGGTATGGAAACACCATATATTTT CASSQGYGNTIYF